The source of this T cell receptor beta chain is a study of CD8 T cells in ankylosing spondylitis. Points from the study as a whole: Disease-linked clones, CD8+, were relatively rare in peripheral blood. Prior work had noted some motif variants in reactive arthritis blood and synovial fluid. In ankylosing spondylitis patients, matched synovial fluid reportedly showed significant enrichment of disease-linked clones. One TCR beta motif, made up of seven to nine highly homologous variants, appeared characteristic of ankylosing spondylitis blood.

This clonotype was counted between two and nine times. What it recognizes is unknown. Each TCR beta library was made by quantitative 5'-RACE that incorporated molecular barcodes. TCRdb reprocessed the 5' RACE reads with MiXCR, giving one entry per CDR3 protein. The data contain over 450,000 distinct CDR3 sequences, approximately 11% of them singletons. V dropped 11 bases and J dropped 7; count of bases not matched to a gene: 12. The germline V gene has CDR1 LGHDT and CDR2 YNNKEL (reference sequence). The length of the CDR3 is 15 residues. This TCR derives from a male donor with ankylosing spondylitis. The chain recombines TRBV3-1 with TRBJ1-6; 9 nucleotides match TRBD1. Source material: blood, either unsorted or a sorted T cell fraction (not recorded which). The CDR3 DNA reads as TGTGCCTCGACCCTCCGACAGGGGGTAAATTCACCCCTCCACTTT. Its translation: CASTLRQGVNSPLHF.